The TCR beta chain described here comes from a study of blood T cell repertoires in COVID-19. This clone was seen a few times. Sequenced by immunoSEQ multiplex PCR; TCRdb stores in-frame clones only, minus some. The sample includes some 110,000 clones, over 70% of them seen just once. In germline, CDR1 is KGHSH, CDR2 LQKENI. The CDR3 extends over 18 amino acids. Between the trimmed V and J ends, which lost 5 bases and 0 bases, there was a span of 22 bases. The clonotype originates from a woman in her 70s with acute or convalescent COVID-19. J is TRBJ1-1 and V is TRBV18; TRBD1 might be the D (6 bases). Sequencing input: peripheral blood. The CDR3 region is CASSSQLTGRAVNTEAFF. CDR3 nucleotide sequence: TGTGCCAGCTCATCGCAACTTACAGGGCGAGCGGTGAACACTGAAGCTTTCTTT.